This TCR beta chain appears in the sequencing data of a study of STAT5B mutations in CD4+ large granular lymphocyte leukemia. Repertoires were generated with immunoSEQ multiplex PCR, while TCRdb's copy carries only in-frame clones and drops some. The table has several thousand clones, roughly 80% seen once. Points from the study as a whole: Less than 30% of private leukemic clonotypes occurred rarely in other patients' non-leukemic repertoires.

Depending on availability, patient cells were bead-separated fractions or unselected PBMC. In the case of this clone: Its antigen remains unidentified.

The receptor comes from a man older than 75 with CD4+ T-cell large granular lymphocyte leukemia. The sequenced material came from PBMCs.

CDR3 DNA sequence: TGTGCCAGCAGAGGGACTGAAGCTTTCTTT. Amino acid sequence: CASRGTEAFF. The rearrangement uses TRBV11-2 and TRBJ1-1; the D is unclear. CDR1 and CDR2 from the germline V gene are SGHAT and FQNNGV. The CDR3 extends over 10 amino acids. V lost 6 bases, J lost 5 bases, and 4 bases lay in between.